This is a list of T cell receptor beta chains from one sample in a study of CD8 T cells in Susac syndrome. In TCRdb, the immunoSEQ multiplex PCR reads were re-called with MiXCR into one record per CDR3 protein. The table lists around 280,000 distinct CDR3 sequences, roughly nine tenths of them singletons. Specimen: CD4+ T cells from PBMCs. The receptors here all came from a human donor with multiple sclerosis. Both conserved end residues are part of each CDR3. D genes are given only for firm matches. For some rows the clone size is stated as once, few or many, or as a class when expanded; others skip it.

j_gene	abundance	v_gene	d_gene	CDR3nt	CDR3aa
TRBJ2-2	-	TRBV5-1	-	TGCGCCAGCAGCTTATACGGACGTACCGGGGAGCTGTTTTTT	CASSLYGRTGELFF
TRBJ1-1	-	TRBV19	TRBD1	TGTGCCAGTAATTTAGGGGACAGGGGACGTGCAGCTTTCTTT	CASNLGDRGRAAFF
TRBJ2-3	-	TRBV19	-	TGTGCCAGTAGTACCACAGAGGCCGGCACAGATACGCAGTATTTT	CASSTTEAGTDTQYF
TRBJ2-1	-	TRBV7-9	TRBD2	TGTGCCAGCAGCCCATCGAGGATTAGCGGGAAAAAATCCTACAATGAGCAGTTCTTC	CASSPSRISGKKSYNEQFF
TRBJ2-3	-	TRBV7-2	-	TGTGCCAGCAGCTTAGCAAGTTCTCCGGGATTACTCACAGATACGCAGTATTTT	CASSLASSPGLLTDTQYF
TRBJ2-2	-	TRBV6-2/TRBV6-3	TRBD2	TGTGCCAGCAGTCTAGCGGGAAGGTCCGGGGAGCTGTTTTTT	CASSLAGRSGELFF
TRBJ2-5	many	TRBV11-2	-	TGTGCCAGCAGCTTAGTGGAGACCCAGTACTTC	CASSLVETQYF
TRBJ2-7	-	TRBV2	TRBD2	TGTGCCAGCAGTCGACTAGCTCCTACCTACGAGCAGTACTTC	CASSRLAPTYEQYF
TRBJ1-3	-	TRBV19	-	TGTGCCAGTAGTACCCGGACGGTGTTCTTCACCATATATTTT	CASSTRTVFFTIYF
TRBJ2-1	-	TRBV30	-	TGTGCCTGGAGTGTAAGTCCGAATGAGCAGTTCTTC	CAWSVSPNEQFF
TRBJ1-1	-	TRBV30	-	TGTGCCTGGAGCGTGGGCGGGGGAGGGAACACTGAAGCTTTCTTT	CAWSVGGGGNTEAFF
TRBJ2-7	-	TRBV19	TRBD1	TGTGCCAGTAGTAACCCGGGACAGGGGGGCTCCTACGAGCAGTACTTC	CASSNPGQGGSYEQYF
TRBJ2-2	-	TRBV12-3/TRBV12-4	-	TGTGCCAGCAGTCCTATCGGACTGCGCCCTGGGGAGCTGTTTTTT	CASSPIGLRPGELFF
TRBJ1-1	-	TRBV20-1	TRBD1	TGCAGTGCTAAGGGACAGGGTTGGACTGAAGCTTTCTTT	CSAKGQGWTEAFF
TRBJ1-1	-	TRBV19	-	TGTGCCAGTAGTTTTCAATCAGGGGCGCTGACTGAAGCTTTCTTT	CASSFQSGALTEAFF
TRBJ1-2	-	TRBV2	-	TGTGCCAGCAGGGCACTTAGGAAGTCAGGCTATGGCTACACCTTC	CASRALRKSGYGYTF
TRBJ2-1	-	TRBV3-1	-	TGTGCCAGCAGCCAAGGGGTAGCCGGCAATGAGCAGTTCTTC	CASSQGVAGNEQFF
TRBJ2-5	-	TRBV5-1	TRBD1	TGCGCCAGCACTCGCTCAGGGGGACAAGAGACCCAGTACTTC	CASTRSGGQETQYF
TRBJ2-2	-	TRBV7-2	-	TGTGCCAGCAGCGTACGCCGACAGACGAACACCGGGGAGCTGTTTTTT	CASSVRRQTNTGELFF
TRBJ1-1	-	TRBV20-1	-	TGCAGTGCTAGGGGAGCAGACCTCAACACTGAAGCTTTCTTT	CSARGADLNTEAFF
TRBJ2-5	once	TRBV30	-	TGTGCCTGGAGCTGGGGGGCAGGGGTCCAAGAGACCCAGTACTTC	CAWSWGAGVQETQYF
TRBJ2-4	-	TRBV3-1	TRBD2	TGTGCCAGCAGCCAAGAAGTGGGTAACGGGAGGGACAAAAACATTCAGTACTTC	CASSQEVGNGRDKNIQYF
TRBJ1-1	-	TRBV6-1	TRBD1	TGTGCCAGCAGTGATTCGGGACAGTTGAACACTGAAGCTTTCTTT	CASSDSGQLNTEAFF
TRBJ2-6	once	TRBV9	-	TGTGCCAGCAGCGTAGTAGGGGAGTCATTTCTCTCTGGGGCCAACGTCCTGACTTTC	CASSVVGESFLSGANVLTF
TRBJ2-7	once	TRBV30	-	TGTGCCTGGAGTTCGGGCGCAGCCACCTACGAGCAGTACTTC	CAWSSGAATYEQYF
TRBJ1-6	-	TRBV5-1	-	TGCGCCAGCAGCTTGGAGGGGGTTGTGGAAAATTCACCCCTCCACTTT	CASSLEGVVENSPLHF